This T cell receptor (beta chain) was found in a study of blood T cell repertoires in COVID-19 (dated by TCRdb to between 2020 and 2021). At the level of the whole study: Samples from collaborators originated in the United States, Italy and Spain and spanned both the acute and convalescent phases of COVID-19. The prospective study material was composed of cDNA or gDNA derived from T cells, B-cell-depleted T cells, or PBMCs. Deeply sampled blood TCRbeta repertoires from subjects exposed to, actively infected with, or recovered from COVID-19 were included in the dataset. The repertoires were made available in a free public database intended to serve as a resource for research on the immune response to SARS-CoV-2. The samples were drawn from the first 160 participants of the ongoing ImmuneRACE study and from some 1,300 subjects provided by 6 global collaborators. The sample metadata nearly always contained a de-identified subject ID, COVID-19 status, age in years and sex. Where available, HLA class I and class II types were obtained from metadata supplied by the sample provider rather than from assay-based typing.

The collaborating institutions used their own protocols to collect whole blood in K2EDTA tubes. For TCRbeta analysis, collaborators shipped samples as frozen whole blood, isolated PBMCs, or DNA extracted from either of those sample types. Remarks on this clone: Its antigen is not yet known. Base qualities were left out, and no much larger clone turns up one base away.

TCRbeta CDR3 regions were amplified from genomic DNA using the immunoSEQ Assay, a bias-controlled multiplex PCR. As for the authors' bioinformatics: The number of nucleated cells in each sample was estimated from the amplification of reference gene primers within the assay. Sequence reads were collapsed and filtered to measure the absolute abundance of every unique TCRbeta CDR3 rearrangement. For each sample, productive Simpson clonality was calculated by taking the square root of Simpson's diversity index across productive rearrangements. TCRdb holds this immuneACCESS table with in-frame rearrangements only. Some clones are missing; in checked studies, unresolved V genes explain under half, and the rest has no known cause. V, J and clone size reflect that table, while D and trimming were determined from the DNA. Within this sample are about 370,000 clones, with around 87% of them counted one time only. The leading ten clones occupy about 6.8% of the sample.

CDR1 KGHDR and CDR2 SFDVKD are derived from the germline V gene. After removal of 11 bases from V and 1 base from J, the junction retains 3 bases not matched to a gene. The CDR3 runs 13 residues from the cysteine to the phenylalanine. Only the CDR3 portion is preserved as DNA: 39 bases, with reading frame beginning at the first base. The paper's findings and limits, for the study overall: The amount of clinical and demographic metadata varied by source and participant and was provided uncurated.

The clonotype comes from a man between 18 and 35 years old with active or convalescent COVID-19. Recombination connected TRBV24-1 to TRBJ2-2; TRBD1 aligns with 7 central bases. Input material: peripheral blood. The CDR3 sequence is CAIRQGNTGELFF. In nucleotide form, the sequence is TGTGCCATCCGACAGGGGAACACCGGGGAGCTGTTTTTT.